This T cell receptor beta chain was sequenced in a study of T-cell reconstitution after alpha-beta-depleted transplantation in children (dated by TCRdb to between 2015 and 2016). Background on the whole study: Using TCR repertoire profiling, the study followed T-cell immune reconstitution in a quantitative way in children after TCRalphabeta/CD19-depleted allogeneic hematopoietic cell transplantation.

The method was PCR. TCRdb records Illumina HiSeq 2500 as the sequencer. TCR library preparation used molecular barcoding, with unique molecular identifiers applied to normalize quantification of the TCRbeta repertoire. TCRdb handled the public reads itself, with Q25 trimming in fastp and clone calling in MiXCR, and kept productive beta chains. One record per CDR3 amino acid sequence lists the most common genes and DNA. The sample contains 150,000 to 250,000 distinct CDR3 sequences, less than 15% of them found a single time. Roughly an eighth of the sample belongs to the ten largest clones. The sample holds many counts of this clonotype. Its antigen is unknown. No much larger clone is present one base from it, and per-base qualities are unavailable. The CDR3 covers 14 residues, taking in both the cysteine and the phenylalanine. The DNA shown is the 42-base CDR3, in frame from base 1. The V and J ends are trimmed by 3 bases and 1 base, leaving 6 bases between them.

The sequence derives from a human donor who donated a stem cell graft to a child with acute lymphoblastic leukemia. The chain joins TRBV12-3 or TRBV12-4 to TRBJ2-2, with the D segment identity uncertain. The sample consisted of PBMCs from the stem cell graft donor, taken from the stem cell graft. This receptor has the CDR3 CASSFRLNTGELFF. The nucleotide sequence is TGTGCCAGCAGTTTCCGGTTGAACACCGGGGAGCTGTTTTTT.